The 30 T cell receptor beta chains presented below share a single source sample, sequenced in a study of T cell repertoires in cytomegalovirus infection. Their recognized antigens are unknown. TCRdb reanalysed the reads using MiXCR and keeps one entry per CDR3 protein. The sample includes 650,000 to 900,000 distinct CDR3 sequences, approximately 32% of them seen just once. This sample comprised cultured CD8+ T cells from PBMCs, obtained from culture after CMV antigen stimulation. These receptors came from a human donor in good health (CMV status not recorded). Some clones in this sample may be carry-over from other donors' samples.

This clonotype was counted between two and nine times. The chain recombines TRBV12-3 or TRBV12-4 with TRBJ1-2; D gene uncertain. Trimming stripped 5 bases from V and 7 bases from J, with 20 bases between. The CDR3 is 15 amino acids. For the CDR3, the DNA is TGTGCCAGCAGTCCCGTCTTAGGTTCGGCGTCTGGCTACACCTTC. This gives the protein CASSPVLGSASGYTF.

The rearrangement uses TRBV7-6 and TRBJ2-3, with D tentatively TRBD2 (5 bases). Germline loops: CDR1 SGHVS, CDR2 FNYEAQ. The CDR3 runs 14 residues. V shed 7 bases and J shed 5 bases, with 16 bases lying between them. Here the CDR3 DNA reads TGTGCCAGCAACCCCAGCGGAGGATTAGATACGCAGTATTTT. Residues: CASNPSGGLDTQYF.

The chain couples TRBV4-1 to TRBJ1-2; TRBD1 might be the D (6 bases). In germline, CDR1 is MGHRA, CDR2 YSYEKL. V dropped 2 bases and J dropped 6 bases, with 13 bases sitting between them. The CDR3 is 14 amino acids. CDR3 sequence (DNA): TGCGCCAGCAGCCAAACCCCGGGACAAAATGGCTACACCTTC. It translates to CASSQTPGQNGYTF.

This clonotype turned up a few times. The chain links TRBV4-2 to TRBJ2-5; 7 bases match TRBD1. This CDR3 is built from 15 residues. V lost 0 bases, J lost 2 bases, and 3 bases stayed unmatched. Germline CDR1 and CDR2: LGHNA and YNFKEQ. The CDR3 spells CASSQDYRGQETQYF. Written as DNA, the CDR3 is TGTGCCAGCAGCCAAGATTACAGGGGACAAGAGACCCAGTACTTC.

The rearrangement uses TRBV5-1 and TRBJ2-3, with 7 bases aligning to TRBD1. V shed 6 bases and J 1 base; nucleotides not matched to a gene: 8. This CDR3 contains 15 residues. Germline V CDR1 and CDR2: SGHRS, YFSETQ. In DNA, the CDR3 is TGCGCCAGCAACGATGACAGGGCGGGCACAGATACGCAGTATTTT. Amino acids: CASNDDRAGTDTQYF.

This clonotype occurred many times. V usage is TRBV7-6 and J usage is TRBJ2-7; 7 nucleotides line up with TRBD1. V lost 5 bases and J lost 4; bases outside the gene matches: 8. The CDR3 runs 14 residues. Germline V CDR1 and CDR2: SGHVS, FNYEAQ. The CDR3: CASSLGDSGYEQYF. The CDR3 region has the DNA TGTGCCAGCAGCCTCGGGGACAGTGGTTACGAGCAGTACTTC.

The CDR3 reads CASSIERFGPDNEQFF. The CDR3 coding sequence is TGTGCCAGTAGTATAGAGCGGTTTGGGCCCGACAATGAGCAGTTCTTC. The chain joins TRBV19 to TRBJ2-1; no reliable D call. CDR1 LNHDA and CDR2 SQIVND come from the germline V gene (reference sequence). V was trimmed by 0 bases and J by 5 bases, leaving 14 bases between them. The CDR3 contains 16 residues.

The table lists this clonotype with a few counts. The chain carries TRBV6-1 and TRBJ2-3, with D uncertain. Germline-derived CDR1 and CDR2 are MNHNS and SASEGT. V lost 2 bases, J lost 3 bases, and 12 bases lay in between. CDR3 size: 15 residues. In DNA, the CDR3 is TGTGCCAGCAGTGAAATGGGGTATGCGACAGATACGCAGTATTTT. Its protein is CASSEMGYATDTQYF.

The chain combines TRBV6-2 or TRBV6-3 with TRBJ1-6; TRBD1 aligns across 12 bases. The germline V gene encodes CDR1 MNHEY and CDR2 SVGEGT. The V gene end was trimmed by 6 bases and the J gene end by 9 bases; junction bases not matched to a gene: 9. This CDR3 comprises 16 residues. The CDR3 protein is CASSHRDRGLASPLHF. Written as DNA, the CDR3 is TGTGCCAGCAGCCATCGGGACAGGGGGCTAGCTTCACCCCTCCACTTT.

Ten or more counts support this clonotype. CDR3 sequence reads: CASGNSPAYNEQFF. CDR3 sequence (DNA): TGTGCCAGCGGGAATTCCCCGGCCTACAATGAGCAGTTCTTC. This chain joins TRBV7-9 and TRBJ2-1, with no clear D. V lost 8 bases, J lost 2 bases, and 13 bases lay in between. This CDR3 is 14 amino acids long. Germline loops: CDR1 SEHNR, CDR2 FQNEAQ (reference sequence).

The genes are TRBV7-6 and TRBJ2-2, with D tentatively TRBD2 (5 bases). Germline V gene sequence: CDR1 SGHVS, CDR2 FNYEAQ. CDR3 length: 13 amino acids. The V and J ends lost 5 bases and 6 bases respectively, with 10 bases between them. CDR3 in amino acids: CASSHLGAGELFF. CDR3 in DNA: TGTGCCAGCAGCCACCTCGGGGCCGGGGAGCTGTTTTTT. Using reference TRBV7-6 and TRBJ2-2 for the parts outside the CDR3, the full variable domain is GAGVSQSPRYKVTKRGQDVALRCDPISGHVSLYWYRQALGQGPEFLTYFNYEAQQDKSGLPNDRFSAERPEGSISTLTIQRTEQRDSAMYRCASSHLGAGELFFGEGSRLTVL.

The chain combines TRBV24-1 with TRBJ2-2, with TRBD1 matching over 11 bases. The CDR3 is made up of 18 amino acids. In germline, CDR1 is KGHDR, CDR2 SFDVKD. V lost 9 bases and J lost 5; bases outside the gene matches: 16. The CDR3 region is CATSGDSGTGGDTGELFF. Written as DNA, the CDR3 is TGTGCCACCTCCGGGGACTCCGGGACAGGGGGGGATACCGGGGAGCTGTTTTTT.

This clonotype was detected once. Here the CDR3 reads CASSLGQGAYNKLFF. The CDR3 DNA reads TGTGCCAGTAGTCTGGGACAGGGGGCTTACAACAAACTGTTTTTT. This chain uses TRBV19 with TRBJ1-4, with 12 bases matching TRBD1. Trimming cost V 5 bases and J 11 bases; bases outside gene matches: 9. Germline lookup yields CDR1 LNHDA and CDR2 SQIVND (reference sequence). The CDR3 spans 15 residues.

Only a few counts were recorded for this clonotype. J is TRBJ2-5 and V is TRBV18; tentatively, D is TRBD1 (5 bases). CDR1 and CDR2 from the germline V gene are KGHSH and LQKENI. V lost 4 bases to trimming and J lost 5 bases, with 17 bases between them. This CDR3 comprises 15 residues. The CDR3 bases are TGTGCCAGCTCACGACCGACAGCCCAGTGGGAGACCCAGTACTTC. It translates to CASSRPTAQWETQYF.

The rearrangement links TRBV12-3 or TRBV12-4 to TRBJ1-5; D is possibly TRBD1 (5 bases). The CDR3 loop spans 15 amino acids. Trimming took off 5 bases at V and 1 base at J, with 12 bases between the two ends. The CDR3 bases are TGTGCCAGCAGTGGGTCCGGGGGAAGCAATCAGCCCCAGCATTTT. This translates into CASSGSGGSNQPQHF.

The chain couples TRBV10-3 to TRBJ1-2; no definite D call. This CDR3 is built from 11 residues. V shed 6 bases and J shed 4 bases, with 6 bases lying between them. Germline V gives CDR1 ENHRY, CDR2 SYGVKD. The CDR3 nucleotides read TGTGCCATCAGGACATTCTATGGCTACACCTTC. This sequence encodes CAIRTFYGYTF.

Of note for this clonotype: The junction departs from the called germline gene at one end, perhaps through a read error. The chain combines TRBV6-1 with TRBJ2-1; D is undetermined. The CDR3 is 11 amino acids. CDR1 MNHNS and CDR2 SASEGT come from the germline V gene. The CDR3 coding sequence is TGTGCCGGCAGTGTCGTGGGGGAGCAGTTCTTC. Encoded protein: CAGSVVGEQFF.

The chain joins TRBV27 to TRBJ2-7, with TRBD2 matching over 11 bases. J gave up 3 bases and V 5 bases, and 6 bases lay outside the gene matches. The CDR3 is 15 amino acids. Germline V CDR1 and CDR2: MNHEY, SMNVEV (reference sequence). CDR3 amino acids: CASSKGLAGGYEQYV. CDR3 sequence (DNA): TGTGCCAGCAGTAAAGGGCTAGCGGGGGGCTACGAGCAGTACGTC.

The sample holds a few counts of this clonotype. The chain couples TRBV6-2 or TRBV6-3 to TRBJ1-1; D not certain. CDR3 length: 14 residues. The V gene's germline CDR1 is MNHEY and CDR2 SVGEGT. V was trimmed by 4 bases and J by 2 bases, leaving 11 bases between them. The CDR3 DNA sequence: TGTGCCAGCAGTTCGTGGGCAGCAAACACTGAAGCTTTCTTT. Its translation is CASSSWAANTEAFF.

The sample holds a few counts of this clonotype. In DNA form, the CDR3 reads TGTGCCAGCATGGGTGGTTATGGCTACACCTTC. This codes for CASMGGYGYTF. The genes are TRBV2 and TRBJ1-2; D unclear. V shed 7 bases and J shed 5 bases, with 8 bases lying between them. Germline lookup yields CDR1 SNHLY and CDR2 FYNNEI. This CDR3 has 11 residues.

This clonotype was seen at least ten times. The chain combines TRBV7-8 with TRBJ2-7; TRBD1 is a possible D gene (6 bases). The V and J ends lost 5 bases and 2 bases respectively, with 13 bases between them. The CDR3 runs 14 residues. Per germline, CDR1 SGHVS and CDR2 FQNEAQ. CDR3 DNA: TGTGCCAGCAGCCGAACAGGGCTACCCTACGAGCAGTACGTC. Its translation: CASSRTGLPYEQYV.

The chain links TRBV11-2 to TRBJ2-3, with unresolved D. V was shortened by 0 bases and J by 4 bases, with 8 bases between the two germline ends. There are 14 residues in the CDR3. Germline V CDR1 and CDR2: SGHAT, FQNNGV. The DNA of the CDR3 is TGTGCCAGCAGCTTAGATACGGCGGCAGATACGCAGTATTTT. It is translated as CASSLDTAADTQYF.

This clonotype was detected many times. The chain is built from TRBV6-2 or TRBV6-3 and TRBJ2-1, with D perhaps TRBD2 (6 bases). The CDR3 has 13 residues. The V end lost 6 bases, the J end lost 7 bases, and 13 bases lay between the germline ends. Germline CDR1 MNHEY, CDR2 SVGEGT. CDR3 DNA: TGTGCCAGCAGCCTGGGACTTTTAAATGAGCAGTTCTTC. Protein sequence: CASSLGLLNEQFF.

V gene TRBV27 combines with J gene TRBJ1-1, with 7 nucleotides matching TRBD1. CDR1 is MNHEY and CDR2 is SMNVEV in the germline V gene (reference sequence). V was pared by 11 bases and J by 4 bases, with 7 bases of the junction left unmatched. The CDR3 consists of 12 residues. The CDR3 protein is CAVGQRSTEAFF. Written as DNA, the CDR3 is TGTGCCGTGGGACAGCGAAGCACTGAAGCTTTCTTT.

The V gene is TRBV7-2, the J gene TRBJ2-1, with a tentative D call TRBD2 (5 bases). Germline CDR1 and CDR2: SGHTA and FQGNSA. The CDR3 is made up of 13 amino acids. V lost 7 bases and J 5 bases, leaving 12 bases between the germline ends. CDR3 nucleotides: TGTGCCAGCACCCACCCGGGGAACAATGAGCAGTTCTTC. This gives the protein CASTHPGNNEQFF.

This clonotype was observed a few times. The rearrangement uses TRBV7-6 and TRBJ1-1; D not resolved. Germline V gene sequence: CDR1 SGHVS, CDR2 FNYEAQ. The CDR3 has 11 amino acids. This CDR3 is CGAESNTEAFF. CDR3 in DNA: TGTGGGGCTGAATCGAACACTGAAGCTTTCTTT.

This clonotype was counted at least ten times. V and J are TRBV7-9 and TRBJ1-6, with 7 bases fitting TRBD1. CDR3 size: 15 residues. J gave up 9 bases and V 6 bases, and 11 bases lay outside the gene matches. Germline CDR1 and CDR2: SEHNR and FQNEAQ (reference sequence). The CDR3 region has the DNA TGTGCCAGCAGACCCAGGGGGACGCGGGGTTCACCCCTCCACTTT. Encoded protein: CASRPRGTRGSPLHF.

This sequence joins TRBV7-6 and TRBJ1-1; D ambiguous. The CDR3 covers 14 residues. Germline CDR1 and CDR2: SGHVS and FNYEAQ. Between the trimmed V and J ends, which lost 5 bases and 4 bases, there was a span of 14 bases. CDR3 loop: CASSAGGPSTEAFF. CDR3 nucleotide sequence: TGTGCCAGCAGCGCGGGAGGCCCGAGCACTGAAGCTTTCTTT.

Only one count was recorded for this clonotype. The J gene is TRBJ2-5, the V gene TRBV15; D is unclear. Germline loops: CDR1 LNHNV, CDR2 YYDKDF (reference sequence). V shed 0 bases and J shed 4 bases, with 0 bases lying between them. CDR3 length equals 11 residues. CDR3 nucleotide sequence: TGTGCCACCAGCAGAGAAGAGACCCAGTACTTC. It is translated as CATSREETQYF.

The J gene is TRBJ1-6, the V gene TRBV19; 9 bases align to TRBD1. The J segment lost 6 bases and the V segment lost 3 bases, leaving 0 bases of the junction unmatched. The CDR3 sequence is 14 residues long. Germline CDR1 is LNHDA and CDR2 is SQIVND (reference sequence). CDR3 bases: TGTGCCAGTAGTATGGGACAGGGTAATTCACCCCTCCACTTT. It is translated as CASSMGQGNSPLHF.